These 10 T cell receptor beta chains came from one sample sequenced in a study of shared clonotypes between healthy human individuals. The data were produced by immunoSEQ multiplex PCR, yet TCRdb's version contains in-frame clones alone and is incomplete. This table has 800,000 or so clones, around 96% appearing once. Terminally differentiated effector memory CD45RA+ cells were excluded from the naive CD8 cells, which were CD45RO-negative and positively selected for CCR7. Sequencing was done on a sample of naive CD8+ T cells sorted from blood. These receptors were obtained from a man between 25 and 39 years old in good health.

The CDR3 coding sequence is TGTGCCAGCAGCCTAGCGGGAGGGTGGGATACGCAGTATTTT. Translating it yields CASSLAGGWDTQYF. The chain uses TRBV2 and TRBJ2-3; 12 bases match TRBD2. The germline gives CDR1 SNHLY, CDR2 FYNNEI. This CDR3 has 14 amino acids. V lost 6 bases and J lost 6; bases outside the gene matches: 4.

This chain joins TRBV11-1 and TRBJ2-2; 10 nucleotides line up with TRBD1. This CDR3 has 18 amino acids. J gave up 4 bases and V 1 base, and 9 bases lay outside the gene matches. Germline V CDR1 and CDR2: SGHAT, FQDESV (reference sequence). Here the CDR3 DNA reads TGTGCCAGCAGCTTAGACAGCGGGGGACAGGGGATCACCGGGGAGCTGTTTTTT. It translates to CASSLDSGGQGITGELFF.

The chain combines TRBV7-9 with TRBJ2-7; 8 bases are shared with TRBD1. Looked up from germline, CDR1 is SEHNR and CDR2 is FQNEAQ (reference sequence). CDR3 length: 15 amino acids. V dropped 5 bases and J dropped 3; count of bases not matched to a gene: 9. CDR3 region: CASSTLTGVDYEQYF. Written as DNA, the CDR3 is TGTGCCAGCAGCACCTTGACAGGGGTTGACTACGAGCAGTACTTC.

The CDR3 nucleotides read TGTGCCAGCAGTTTATCGATTAACTGGGGGCATGAGCAGTTCTTC. Its translation: CASSLSINWGHEQFF. This chain joins TRBV27 and TRBJ2-1; D may be TRBD1 (6 bases). The CDR3 consists of 15 residues. Germline CDR1 MNHEY, CDR2 SMNVEV (reference sequence). Deletions cut 0 bases from V and 8 bases from J, with 14 bases between.

J is TRBJ2-5 and V is TRBV18; weak D call: TRBD2 (5 bases). V shed 2 bases and J shed 6 bases, with 13 bases lying between them. The CDR3 runs 14 residues. Germline-derived CDR1 and CDR2 are KGHSH and LQKENI. CDR3: CASSPSIDGKTQYF. The CDR3 DNA is TGTGCCAGCTCACCAAGTATCGACGGGAAGACCCAGTACTTC.

The chain has TRBV10-1 and TRBJ2-2, with a possible D match to TRBD2 (6 bases). Germline assignment: CDR1 WNHNN and CDR2 SYGVQD (reference sequence). Trimming cost V 2 bases and J 2 bases, with 12 bases left between them. The CDR3 has 16 amino acids. The CDR3 DNA is TGCGCCAGCAGTGAGGGGCTAGCGTCCAACACCGGGGAGCTGTTTTTT. It translates to CASSEGLASNTGELFF.

The rearrangement links TRBV18 to TRBJ2-7, with D possibly matching TRBD2 (5 bases). V gave up 3 bases and J gave up 3 bases, with 9 bases separating them. CDR1 is KGHSH, CDR2 LQKENI, per germline. CDR3 length equals 13 residues. CDR3 nucleotide sequence: TGTGCCAGCTCACCTAGCGACGACTACGAGCAGTACTTC. Translation: CASSPSDDYEQYF.

CDR3 coding DNA: TGCGCCAGCAGCCAAGTAGGGACAGGGCCTAGCACAGATACGCAGTATTTT. This gives the protein CASSQVGTGPSTDTQYF. V and J are TRBV4-1 and TRBJ2-3, with 9 bases lining up with TRBD1. V was clipped by 1 base and J by 0 bases; unmatched bases: 5. Germline lookup yields CDR1 MGHRA and CDR2 YSYEKL. This CDR3 has 17 amino acids.

The chain carries TRBV9 and TRBJ2-3, with no clear D. Trimming cost V 3 bases and J 4 bases, with 9 bases left between them. The V gene's germline CDR1 is SGDLS and CDR2 YYNGEE. The CDR3 spans 13 residues. This chain's CDR3 is CASSDSAPDTQYF. The CDR3 region has the DNA TGTGCCAGCAGCGATTCAGCGCCAGATACGCAGTATTTT.

The genes are TRBV4-3 and TRBJ2-7; 12 bases map to TRBD2. After removal of 0 bases from V and 2 bases from J, the junction contained 8 bases not matched to a gene. CDR3 length: 18 amino acids. The germline gives CDR1 LGHNA, CDR2 YSLEER. CDR3 sequence: CASSQDGGLAGGTYEQYF. The CDR3 region has the DNA TGCGCCAGCAGCCAAGATGGGGGGCTAGCGGGAGGGACCTACGAGCAGTACTTC.